The 4 T cell receptor beta chains presented below share a single source sample, sequenced in a study of T cells in Graves' hyperthyroidism and ophthalmopathy (dated by TCRdb to about 2019). The library was produced with multiplex PCR. Instrument used: Illumina HiSeq 2000. The TCR beta CDR3 regions were amplified from the RNA transcripts. The TCR CDR3 was subjected to a first round of RT-PCR using the HTBI primer set and the Qiagen OneStep RT-PCR kit. The public reads were quality trimmed at Q25 with fastp and then assembled into clones with MiXCR by TCRdb, keeping productive beta chains. Here each entry gathers all rows of one CDR3 protein and keeps the most common genes and DNA. The sample records roughly 500,000 distinct CDR3 sequences, approximately 49% of which are singletons. The ten most abundant clones make up 44% of the sample. The sequencing sample was made of peripheral blood or thyroid tissue (not recorded which). The origin of the receptors is an adult woman with Graves' disease, either hyperthyroidism or ophthalmopathy (not recorded which).

This clonotype showed up many times. The chain couples TRBV7-2 to TRBJ2-5, with 7 bases aligning to TRBD2. CDR3 length equals 14 residues. Unmatched junction bases numbered 4, after V lost 1 base and J lost 5 bases. Germline assignment: CDR1 SGHTA and CDR2 FQGNSA. The CDR3 sequence: CASSLVGSGETQYF. The DNA for the CDR3 is TGTGCCAGCAGCTTAGTCGGTAGCGGGGAGACCCAGTACTTC.

This clonotype is a singleton in its sample. The V call is TRBV7-9, the J call TRBJ2-5, with 11 bases fitting TRBD2. The CDR3 extends over 16 amino acids. CDR1 and CDR2 (germline): SEHNR, FQNEAQ (reference sequence). The ends lost 5 bases at V and 2 bases at J; junction bases unmatched: 7. CDR3 sequence: CASSQSGTSGQETQYF. The CDR3 nucleotides are TGTGCCAGCAGCCAATCTGGGACTAGCGGACAAGAGACCCAGTACTTC.

V is TRBV29-1 and J is TRBJ2-5; D possibly corresponds to TRBD1 (6 bases). V lost 6 bases to trimming and J lost 3 bases, with 14 bases between them. The CDR3 length is 13 residues. Germline V lookup: CDR1 SQVTM, CDR2 ANQGSEA. CDR3 nucleotides: TGCAGCGTAACCTTGGGGGCGAAAGAGACCCAGTACTTC. Protein sequence: CSVTLGAKETQYF.

The chain links TRBV7-2 to TRBJ2-7; 10 bases are a match to TRBD2. V lost 5 bases and J lost 0; bases outside the gene matches: 10. This CDR3 region has 17 residues. Per germline, CDR1 SGHTA and CDR2 FQGNSA. The CDR3 DNA reads TGTGCCAGCAGCCGCAAACTAGCGGGGTTGAGCTCCTACGAGCAGTACTTC. Encoded protein: CASSRKLAGLSSYEQYF.